This TCR beta chain was captured by sequencing in a study of CD8+ T cells in alopecia areata (dated by TCRdb to 2016 to 2019). Describing the broader study: Treated patients were enrolled in an open-label pilot trial of oral tofacitinib at 5 to 10 mg twice daily for moderate-to-severe alopecia areata. Patients received tofacitinib for 6 to 18 months and were then followed off drug for 6 months to check for delayed response and recurrence. The SALT score, which quantifies the percentage of affected scalp surface area, was used to measure disease severity in treated patients. To study T cell clonal expansion in alopecia areata, the researchers applied high-throughput TCRbeta sequencing to both the C3H/HeJ mouse model and human patients. On the human side, TCRbeta sequencing was run on scalp tissue and on sorted CD4+ and CD8+ peripheral blood T cells from healthy controls and from alopecia areata patients with either patchy or totalis/universalis disease. Biopsies were taken from tofacitinib-treated patients at baseline and at 4 and 24 weeks of treatment, and a later scalp biopsy was taken in several of the tofacitinib-treated patients. Scalp clonality was compared across normal scalp (n=4), patchy alopecia areata scalp (n=8), and alopecia totalis/universalis scalp (n=8). RNA came from the PAXgene miRNA kit for fixed scalp, the miRNeasy kit for PBMCs, and the RNeasy kit for mouse skin. Amplification of TCRbeta CDR3 regions was done by immunoSEQ multiplex PCR using 35 Vbeta forward primers and 13 Jbeta reverse primers.

Receptors were amplified or captured by the immunoSEQ multiplex PCR assay. RNA was extracted from all samples and reverse transcribed into cDNA, which served as template for TCR sequencing. First-strand cDNA was synthesized with SuperScript III using a 2:1 mix of oligo-dT and random hexamers. Amplification bias was assessed with a synthetic immune receptor repertoire, and residual bias was removed computationally. In the paper's pipeline: Raw reads were preprocessed for error removal, and CDR3 was defined according to IMGT conventions as running from the conserved cysteine to phenylalanine. Clonality was computed as 1 minus the Shannon entropy, with the entropy normalized by log2 of the number of productive unique TCRs. Whether each scalp clone was CD4 or CD8 was inferred by checking scalp TCRbeta sequences against the CD4 and CD8 repertoires from sorted blood. As stored in TCRdb, this immuneACCESS dataset retains in-frame rearrangements with V and J assigned. A fraction of the clones does not appear; measured against another copy, unresolved V genes explain less than half of the discrepancy, and the remainder lacks a known reason. From that table come the V and J calls and clone size; the DNA was used to work out D and trimming. For this sample the table gives over 120,000 clones, of which roughly 54% were detected only once. The leading ten clones occupy around 15% of the sample.

A word on this clone: Its antigen is not yet known. No qualities accompany the bases; no much larger clone lies one base away.

The study at large found these results: Because the treated cohort was small and had only one nonresponder, larger studies are needed to examine links between baseline CD8+ expansion and response. Resident alphabeta T cells in normal human skin are also sequenced, complicating scalp TCR repertoire analysis, unlike mouse skin dominated by gammadelta T cells. TCR sequences shared between patients were less clear than in mice, possibly partly because of HLA diversity in the patient population. Tofacitinib significantly lowered scalp clonality and the number of expanded CD8+ clones among the top 100 scalp clones. Many expanded lesional clones persisted in scalp and blood during tofacitinib treatment, which may partly explain relapse after stopping treatment. Lesional scalp, especially in alopecia totalis/universalis, showed higher clonality and more expanded CD8+ clones than normal scalp, suggesting antigenic drive.

Interpreted using the paper, the time point label stands for: around 28 days on oral tofacitinib. The treatment or condition label, read with the paper, signifies: oral pan-JAK inhibitor, 5-10 mg twice daily. From alopecia areata patients, peripheral blood was collected along with lesional scalp punch biopsies. PBMCs were isolated by density centrifugation and stained for CD3, CD4 and CD8, after which CD4+ and CD8+ T cells were sorted on a FACSAria. Sequencing was performed on CD8+ T cells sorted from blood, taken at week 4, from a patient treated with tofacitinib. The source is a human donor with alopecia areata.

The nucleotide sequence is TGTGCCAGCAGCCAATTGGCGGAGGGGGCAGGCAATGAGCAGTTCTTC. Translated, it gives CASSQLAEGAGNEQFF. The chain uses TRBV4-2 and TRBJ2-1; the D gene is perhaps TRBD1, from 7 matching bases. The germline V gene encodes CDR1 LGHNA and CDR2 YNFKEQ. V is reduced by 2 bases and J by 6 bases, leaving a spacing of 17 bases between them. The CDR3 goes from the cysteine to the phenylalanine over 16 residues. Here the CDR3 DNA is all that survives: 48 bases in frame from base 1.